This T cell receptor (beta chain) was obtained from a study of response to subunit inactivated influenza vaccine. TCRdb reprocessed the RT-PCR reads with MiXCR, giving one entry per CDR3 protein. The sample lists about 570,000 distinct CDR3 sequences; around 11% were seen once. The same data also contributed to another study, on T cells expressing NK-cell markers. From that second work: As the method of synthesis, 5'RACE template switching with UMIs yielded TCR beta cDNA.

The material was PBMCs from blood, obtained on the day of vaccination. The TCR sequence derives from a man in his fifties or sixties who received an inactivated influenza vaccine.

CDR3 loop: CASSPGPNSYNEQFF. CDR3 DNA: TGTGCCAGCAGCCCAGGACCAAACTCCTACAATGAGCAGTTCTTC. The chain couples TRBV9 to TRBJ2-1; D unclear. CDR3 length equals 15 residues. The germline V gene has CDR1 SGDLS and CDR2 YYNGEE. Between the trimmed V and J ends, which lost 4 bases and 0 bases, there was a span of 11 bases.